This TCR beta chain was sequenced during a study of shared clonotypes between healthy human individuals. Researchers ran the assay at a deep level. Using immunoSEQ multiplex PCR, the repertoire was profiled, and TCRdb retains in-frame clones only, with some absent. Found here are approximately 470,000 clones, 65% to 85% of them singletons; the top ten hold roughly 13%. General study findings and limits: Represented diversity, genetic and exposure-history alike, was limited by few donors.

Trimming removed 8 bases at V and 4 bases at J, with 20 bases between. This CDR3 has 15 residues. From germline, CDR1 is LNHNV and CDR2 YYDKDF (reference sequence). As regards this clone: Its antigen is unidentified.

The sequence was collected from a woman aged 40-49 years in good health. Some clones in this sample may be carry-over from other donors' samples. The material sequenced was PBMCs. This chain joins TRBV15 and TRBJ2-5; TRBD1 might be the D (5 bases). The CDR3 spells CATALGTSRAETQYF. The CDR3 nucleotides are TGTGCCACCGCCTTGGGCACATCCAGGGCAGAGACCCAGTACTTC. The variable domain in full, with the rest retrieved from reference TRBV15 and TRBJ2-5, is DAMVIQNPRYQVTQFGKPVTLSCSQTLNHNVMYWYQQKSSQAPKLLFHYYDKDFNNEADTPDNFQSRRPNTSFCFLDIRSPGLGDTAMYLCATALGTSRAETQYFGPGTRLLVL.